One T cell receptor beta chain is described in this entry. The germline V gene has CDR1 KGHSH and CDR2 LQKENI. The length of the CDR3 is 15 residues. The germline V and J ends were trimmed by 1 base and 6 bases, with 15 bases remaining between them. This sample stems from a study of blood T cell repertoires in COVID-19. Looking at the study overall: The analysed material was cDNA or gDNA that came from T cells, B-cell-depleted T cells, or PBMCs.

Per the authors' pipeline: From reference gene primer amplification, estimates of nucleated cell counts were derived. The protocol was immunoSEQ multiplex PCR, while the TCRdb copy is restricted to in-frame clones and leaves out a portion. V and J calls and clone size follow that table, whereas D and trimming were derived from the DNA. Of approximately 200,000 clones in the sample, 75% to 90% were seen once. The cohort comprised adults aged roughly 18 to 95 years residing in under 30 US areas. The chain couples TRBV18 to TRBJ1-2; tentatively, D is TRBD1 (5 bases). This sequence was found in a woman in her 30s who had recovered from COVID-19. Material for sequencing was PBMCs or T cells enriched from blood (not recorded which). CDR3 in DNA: TGTGCCAGCTCACCACTTCCGGGGGAGAGCGATGGCTACACCTTC. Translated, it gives CASSPLPGESDGYTF.